Listed below are T cell receptor beta chains from one sample, sequenced in a study of identifying expanded T cells in peripheral blood. Assay: immunoSEQ multiplex PCR; the TCRdb copy retains only in-frame clones and omits some. The sample records over 100,000 clones, approximately 90% being singletons. The sample comprised blood. These TCRs come from a person between 18 and 75 years old in good health. Each CDR3 is given with its conserved first and last residue. The order of the fields is CDR3 DNA, CDR3 protein, J gene, D gene, clone size, V gene. D genes are given only for firm matches. Rows may omit the clone size; those that give it use once, few, many or a size class.

TGTGCCAGTAACCCGACAGGGGGCCACTATGGCTACACCTTC	CASNPTGGHYGYTF	TRBJ1-2	TRBD1	.	TRBV19
TGTGCCAGCAGCTTAACAGGGGGCACAGATACGCAGTATTTT	CASSLTGGTDTQYF	TRBJ2-3	TRBD1	.	TRBV7-2
TGTGCCAGCAGTTACTCCCCGGACAGGACTTATGGCTACACCTTC	CASSYSPDRTYGYTF	TRBJ1-2	TRBD1	once	TRBV25-1
TGTGCCTGGAGGGGGGAGGGATACGAGCAGTACTTC	CAWRGEGYEQYF	TRBJ2-7	TRBD2	few	TRBV30
TGTGCCAGCAGCTCCTGGACAGGGGGCGGCACAGATACGCAGTATTTT	CASSSWTGGGTDTQYF	TRBJ2-3	TRBD1	.	TRBV5-6
TGTGCCAGCAGCGTCACCGGACGGGCCCTTTCTGGAAACACCATATATTTT	CASSVTGRALSGNTIYF	TRBJ1-3	.	few	TRBV9
TGCGCCAGCAGCCAAGAAATTCGTTCGGGGCTAAGCAATCAGCCCCAGCATTTT	CASSQEIRSGLSNQPQHF	TRBJ1-5	.	.	TRBV4-1
TGCAGCGTTGGATGGGTGAATGAGCAGTTCTTC	CSVGWVNEQFF	TRBJ2-1	.	.	TRBV29-1
TGTGCCAGCAGCTTGGGGGGACAGTCCTACAATGAGCAGTTCTTC	CASSLGGQSYNEQFF	TRBJ2-1	TRBD1	.	TRBV5-4
TGTGCCAGCAGCCAAGATGTACGGGCTCCAATAACCACGCCCGGGGAGCTGTTTTTT	CASSQDVRAPITTPGELFF	TRBJ2-2	.	.	TRBV4-2
TGTGCCTGGAGTGTTAGCTTGAACACTGAAGCTTTCTTT	CAWSVSLNTEAFF	TRBJ1-1	.	few	TRBV30
TGCGCCAGCAGCTTGGACTTTCGAGCAGCGGGAGTTAACGAGCAGTACTTC	CASSLDFRAAGVNEQYF	TRBJ2-7	TRBD2	.	TRBV5-1
TGTGCCAGCAGGGAGACAGAAACCTCGGGGAAAGCTTTCTTT	CASRETETSGKAFF	TRBJ1-1	.	once	TRBV2
TGTGCCAGCAGCCTTCGGACTAGCGGTAACTACGAGCAGTACTTC	CASSLRTSGNYEQYF	TRBJ2-7	TRBD2	.	TRBV14
TGTGCCAGCAGTTACTCGAGAGGGGAATCCAATGAGCAGTTCTTC	CASSYSRGESNEQFF	TRBJ2-1	.	.	TRBV6-6
TGCAGTGCATCCTCGGGCTACGAGCAGTACTTC	CSASSGYEQYF	TRBJ2-7	.	.	TRBV20-1
TGTGCCAGCAGCTTCTCGGGGGACGCATACAATGAGCAGTTCTTC	CASSFSGDAYNEQFF	TRBJ2-1	.	.	TRBV11-2
TGTGCCAGCAGCTTAGTCCCTTGGGACAGGGGGACTGGGGCCAACGTCCTGACTTTC	CASSLVPWDRGTGANVLTF	TRBJ2-6	TRBD1	.	TRBV7-9
TGTGCCAGCAGTTTTAGCGGGACCTTAAATACGCAGTATTTT	CASSFSGTLNTQYF	TRBJ2-3	TRBD2	.	TRBV9
TGTGCCAGCAGTTCTCGACAGGGGGTAGCCAAAAACATTCAGTACTTC	CASSSRQGVAKNIQYF	TRBJ2-4	TRBD1	.	TRBV27
TGTGCCAGCAGCAAGTGGGATGAAGCTTTCTTT	CASSKWDEAFF	TRBJ1-1	.	.	TRBV28
TGTGCCAGCTCACCCACAGGGAAGAGAACTGAAGCTTTCTTT	CASSPTGKRTEAFF	TRBJ1-1	.	.	TRBV18
TGTGCCAGCAGCGTCGAAGGGACTACTGGAAACACCATATATTTT	CASSVEGTTGNTIYF	TRBJ1-3	.	.	TRBV9